Below, 7 T cell receptor beta chains from the same sample are listed, as sequenced in a study of blood T cells in healthy people across ages (dated by TCRdb to the mid-2010s). Library method: 5' RACE. The reads were generated on an Illumina HiSeq 2500. A second PCR of roughly 7 to 11 cycles was performed with a sample-barcoded 5' primer and a J-beta primer mix. TCRdb applied fastp at Q25 and MiXCR to the public reads, then kept only in-frame beta chains. Every distinct CDR3 protein forms one entry, paired with its most common genes and DNA. This sample holds under 2,000,000 distinct CDR3 sequences; roughly 50% were observed only once. The top ten clonotypes cover approximately 2.1% of the sample. The sequenced material came from blood. These receptors all stem from a woman aged 40 to 55 in good health.

V gene TRBV7-9 combines with J gene TRBJ1-6; 8 bases match TRBD1. The length of the CDR3 is 14 residues. V shed 5 bases, J shed 10 bases, and the junction held 7 bases outside the gene matches. Germline CDR1 reads SEHNR; CDR2 reads FQNEAQ (reference sequence). The CDR3 sequence: CASSPTGDLSPLHF. For the CDR3, the DNA is TGTGCCAGCAGCCCGACAGGGGATCTCTCACCCCTCCACTTT.

This clonotype has only a few counts. The rearrangement links TRBV6-2 or TRBV6-3 to TRBJ2-1; 14 positions agree with TRBD2. CDR1 MNHEY and CDR2 SVGEGT come from the germline V gene. This CDR3 contains 17 residues. V was pared by 2 bases and J by 7 bases, with 7 bases of the junction left unmatched. The CDR3 DNA reads TGTGCCAGCAGTTACGCGACTAGCGGGGGGGTCTCTAATGAGCAGTTCTTC. Amino acid sequence: CASSYATSGGVSNEQFF.

The chain joins TRBV7-2 to TRBJ2-3; 8 positions agree with TRBD1. Germline V gene sequence: CDR1 SGHTA, CDR2 FQGNSA. V dropped 5 bases and J dropped 2; count of bases not matched to a gene: 3. The CDR3 contains 14 residues. The CDR3 DNA sequence: TGTGCCAGCAGCGCGACAGGGGACACAGATACGCAGTATTTT. This sequence encodes CASSATGDTDTQYF.

J is TRBJ2-6 and V is TRBV11-2, with a possible D match to TRBD2 (6 bases). Trimming took off 3 bases at V and 2 bases at J, with 8 bases between the two ends. The CDR3 runs 15 residues. Germline V CDR1 and CDR2: SGHAT, FQNNGV. CDR3 coding DNA: TGTGCCAGCAGCTTTGGGGAGGCTGGGGCCAACGTCCTGACTTTC. The encoded protein is CASSFGEAGANVLTF.

The chain is built from TRBV20-1 and TRBJ2-7, with unresolved D. Trimming cost V 4 bases and J 12 bases, with 16 bases left between them. This CDR3 has 11 residues. Germline values: CDR1 DFQATT, CDR2 SNEGSKA (reference sequence). CDR3 sequence (DNA): TGCAGTGCTACATCTAATATTCGTCGGTACTTC. Translated: CSATSNIRRYF.

Worth noting for this clonotype: A single base separates this from a much larger clone, so it may be a read error. The chain is built from TRBV25-1 and TRBJ1-2, with a weak D call TRBD1 (5 bases). This CDR3 has 11 amino acids. V was shortened by 11 bases and J by 8 bases, with 15 bases between the two germline ends. Germline CDR1 reads MGHDK; CDR2 reads SYGVNS. The CDR3 sequence: CAPREDEGYTF. In DNA form, the CDR3 reads TGTGCCCCCAGGGAAGATGAGGGCTACACCTTC.

The table lists this clonotype with a count of one. This chain connects TRBV11-2 to TRBJ2-7; D is undetermined. V lost 5 bases and J 2 bases, leaving 19 bases between the germline ends. Germline assignment: CDR1 SGHAT and CDR2 FQNNGV. This CDR3 region has 16 residues. CDR3 amino acids: CASSPSSPSIAYEQYF. The CDR3 DNA sequence: TGTGCCAGCAGCCCCTCCTCGCCCAGCATCGCCTACGAGCAGTACTTC. Full variable domain (rest looked up from reference TRBV11-2 and TRBJ2-7): EAGVAQSPRYKIIEKRQSVAFWCNPISGHATLYWYQQILGQGPKLLIQFQNNGVVDDSQLPKDRFSAERLKGVDSTLKIQPAKLEDSAVYLCASSPSSPSIAYEQYFGPGTRLTVT.